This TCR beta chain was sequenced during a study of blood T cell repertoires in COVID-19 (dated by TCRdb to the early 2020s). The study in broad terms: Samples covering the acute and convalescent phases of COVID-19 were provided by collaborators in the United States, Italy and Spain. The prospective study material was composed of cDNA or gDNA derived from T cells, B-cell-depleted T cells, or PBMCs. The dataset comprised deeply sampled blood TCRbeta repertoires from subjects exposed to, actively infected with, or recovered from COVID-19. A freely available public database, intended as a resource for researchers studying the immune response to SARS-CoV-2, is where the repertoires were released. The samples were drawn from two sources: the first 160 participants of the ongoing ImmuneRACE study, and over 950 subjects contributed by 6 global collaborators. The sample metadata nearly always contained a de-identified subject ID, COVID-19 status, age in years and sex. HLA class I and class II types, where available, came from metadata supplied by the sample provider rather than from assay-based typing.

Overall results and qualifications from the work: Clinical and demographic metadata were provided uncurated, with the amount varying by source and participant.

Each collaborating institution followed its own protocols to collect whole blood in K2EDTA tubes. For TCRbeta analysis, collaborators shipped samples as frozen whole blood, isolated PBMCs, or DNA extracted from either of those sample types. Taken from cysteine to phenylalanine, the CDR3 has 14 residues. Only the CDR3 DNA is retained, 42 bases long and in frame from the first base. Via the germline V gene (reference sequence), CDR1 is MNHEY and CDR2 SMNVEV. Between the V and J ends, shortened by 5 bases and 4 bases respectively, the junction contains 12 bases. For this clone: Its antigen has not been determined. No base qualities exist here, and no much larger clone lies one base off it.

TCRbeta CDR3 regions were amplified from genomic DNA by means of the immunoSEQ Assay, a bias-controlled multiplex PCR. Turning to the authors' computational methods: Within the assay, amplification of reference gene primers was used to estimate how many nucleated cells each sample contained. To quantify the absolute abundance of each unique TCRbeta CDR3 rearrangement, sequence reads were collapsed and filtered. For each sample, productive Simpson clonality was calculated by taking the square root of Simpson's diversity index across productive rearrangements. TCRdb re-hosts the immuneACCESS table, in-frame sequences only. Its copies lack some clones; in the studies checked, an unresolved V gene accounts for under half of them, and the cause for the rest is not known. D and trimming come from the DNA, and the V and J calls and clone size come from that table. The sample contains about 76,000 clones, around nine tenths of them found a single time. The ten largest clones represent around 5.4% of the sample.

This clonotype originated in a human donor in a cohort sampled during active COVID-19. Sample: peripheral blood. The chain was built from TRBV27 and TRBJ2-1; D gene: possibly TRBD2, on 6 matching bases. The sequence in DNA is TGTGCCAGCAGTGATGGGACTCAGTACAATGAGCAGTTCTTC. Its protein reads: CASSDGTQYNEQFF.